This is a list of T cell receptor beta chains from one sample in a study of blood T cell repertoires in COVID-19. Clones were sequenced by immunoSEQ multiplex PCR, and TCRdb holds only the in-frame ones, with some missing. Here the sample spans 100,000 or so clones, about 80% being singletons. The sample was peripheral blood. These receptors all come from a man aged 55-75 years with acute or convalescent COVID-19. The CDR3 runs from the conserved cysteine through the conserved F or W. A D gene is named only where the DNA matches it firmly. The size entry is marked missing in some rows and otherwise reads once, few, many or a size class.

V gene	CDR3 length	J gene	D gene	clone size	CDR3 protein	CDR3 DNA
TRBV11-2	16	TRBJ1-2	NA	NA	CASSLRRGLELYGYTF	TGTGCCAGCAGCTTGCGGCGGGGGCTGGAACTCTATGGCTACACCTTC
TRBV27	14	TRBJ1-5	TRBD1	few	CASSFQTGGQPQHF	TGTGCCAGCAGTTTCCAGACAGGGGGTCAGCCCCAGCATTTT
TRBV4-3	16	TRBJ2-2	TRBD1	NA	CASSQSGRAGGGELFF	TGCGCCAGCAGCCAATCGGGCAGGGCAGGGGGCGGGGAGCTGTTTTTT
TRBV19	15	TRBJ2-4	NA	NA	CASSIFTGRINIQYF	TGTGCCAGTAGTATCTTTACGGGGAGGATAAACATTCAGTACTTC
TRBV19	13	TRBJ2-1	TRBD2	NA	CATRLAGGYEQFF	TGTGCCACCAGACTAGCGGGAGGCTATGAGCAGTTCTTC
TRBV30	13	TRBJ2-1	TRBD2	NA	CALDRGSHNEQFF	TGTGCCTTGGATCGCGGGAGCCACAATGAGCAGTTCTTC
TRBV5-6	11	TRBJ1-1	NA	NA	CASSRGTEAFF	TGTGCCAGCAGCAGGGGCACTGAAGCTTTCTTT
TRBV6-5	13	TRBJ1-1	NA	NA	CASRAREGTEAFF	TGTGCCAGCCGGGCCAGGGAGGGCACTGAAGCTTTCTTT
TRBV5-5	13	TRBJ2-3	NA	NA	CASSSYSTDTQYF	TGTGCCAGCAGCTCCTACAGCACAGATACGCAGTATTTT
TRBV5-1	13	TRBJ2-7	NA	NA	CASSSDNSYEQYF	TGCGCCAGCAGCTCCGACAACTCCTACGAGCAGTACTTC
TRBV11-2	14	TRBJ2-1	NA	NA	CASSSDSTYNEQFF	TGTGCCAGCAGCTCTGACAGCACCTACAATGAGCAGTTCTTC
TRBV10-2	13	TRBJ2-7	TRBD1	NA	CASSESTGTEQYF	TGCGCCAGCAGTGAGTCGACAGGGACCGAGCAGTACTTC
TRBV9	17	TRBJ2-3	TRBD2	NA	CASTPASVAGYGDTQYF	TGTGCCAGCACTCCCGCCTCAGTAGCGGGTTATGGAGATACGCAGTATTTT
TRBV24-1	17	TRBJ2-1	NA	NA	CATSDSDSRWGYNEQFF	TGTGCCACCAGTGATTCCGACAGCCGCTGGGGCTACAATGAGCAGTTCTTC
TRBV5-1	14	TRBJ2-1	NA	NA	CASKEGGGDNEQFF	TGCGCCAGCAAAGAGGGTGGGGGCGACAATGAGCAGTTCTTC
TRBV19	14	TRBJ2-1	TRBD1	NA	CASNDRGPYNEQFF	TGTGCCAGTAATGACAGGGGACCTTACAATGAGCAGTTCTTC
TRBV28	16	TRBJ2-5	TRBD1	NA	CASSSPGTGHGETQYF	TGTGCCAGCAGCTCCCCTGGGACAGGCCACGGGGAGACCCAGTACTTC
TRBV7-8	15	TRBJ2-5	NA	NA	CASSSVGAGGETQYF	TGTGCCAGCAGCTCGGTCGGGGCCGGGGGAGAGACCCAGTACTTC
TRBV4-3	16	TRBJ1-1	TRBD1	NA	CASSHGTGGGNTEAFF	TGCGCCAGCAGCCACGGGACAGGGGGAGGAAACACTGAAGCTTTCTTT
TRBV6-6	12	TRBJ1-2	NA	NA	CASDVDSYGYTF	TGTGCCAGCGACGTGGACAGCTATGGCTACACCTTC
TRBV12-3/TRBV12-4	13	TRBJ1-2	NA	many	CASRIGGWGGYTF	TGTGCCAGCAGGATTGGGGGGTGGGGTGGCTACACCTTC
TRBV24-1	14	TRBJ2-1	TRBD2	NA	CATSAGRNYNEQFF	TGTGCCACCAGTGCCGGGAGGAATTACAATGAGCAGTTCTTC
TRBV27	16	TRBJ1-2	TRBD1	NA	CASHPGQARLGGGYTF	TGTGCCAGCCATCCGGGACAGGCCCGATTGGGGGGTGGCTACACCTTC
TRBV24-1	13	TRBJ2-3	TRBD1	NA	CATSTGQGDTQYF	TGTGCCACCAGCACGGGACAGGGAGATACGCAGTATTTT
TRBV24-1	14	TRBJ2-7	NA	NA	CATSASYAFYEQYF	TGTGCCACCAGCGCGTCCTATGCCTTCTACGAGCAGTACTTC
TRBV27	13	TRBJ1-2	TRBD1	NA	CASSRQGAHGYTF	TGTGCCAGCAGTCGACAGGGGGCGCATGGCTACACCTTC
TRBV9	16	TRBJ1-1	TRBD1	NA	CASSVRDRGGNTEAFF	TGTGCCAGCAGCGTCCGAGACAGGGGGGGGAACACTGAAGCTTTCTTT
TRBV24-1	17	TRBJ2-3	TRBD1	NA	CATSDLKTGADTDTQYF	TGTGCCACCAGTGATCTGAAGACAGGGGCGGACACAGATACGCAGTATTTT
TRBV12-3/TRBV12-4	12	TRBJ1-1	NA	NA	CASSLEGRGAFF	TGTGCCAGCAGTTTAGAAGGCCGAGGGGCTTTCTTT